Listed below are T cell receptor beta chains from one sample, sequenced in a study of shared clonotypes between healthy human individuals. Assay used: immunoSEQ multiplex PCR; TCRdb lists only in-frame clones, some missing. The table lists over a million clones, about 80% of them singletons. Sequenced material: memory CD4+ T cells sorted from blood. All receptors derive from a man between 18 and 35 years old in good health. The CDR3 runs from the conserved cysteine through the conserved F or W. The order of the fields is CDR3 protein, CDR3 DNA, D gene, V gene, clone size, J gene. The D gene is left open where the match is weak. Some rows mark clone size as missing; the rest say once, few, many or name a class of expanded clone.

CDR3 protein: CSLARVDEQFF
CDR3 DNA: TGCAGCTTAGCGCGGGTCGATGAGCAGTTCTTC
D gene: NA
V gene: TRBV20-1
clone size: NA
J gene: TRBJ2-1

CDR3 protein: CAVSPAGISSYEQYF
CDR3 DNA: TGTGCCGTCAGCCCGGCAGGGATAAGCTCCTACGAGCAGTACTTC
D gene: NA
V gene: TRBV10-3
clone size: NA
J gene: TRBJ2-7

CDR3 protein: CASSPGQGGQPQHF
CDR3 DNA: TGTGCCAGCAGTCCCGGACAGGGCGGTCAGCCCCAGCATTTT
D gene: TRBD1
V gene: TRBV6-1
clone size: NA
J gene: TRBJ1-5

CDR3 protein: CASETGTYNSPLHF
CDR3 DNA: TGTGCCAGCGAGACAGGGACTTATAATTCACCCCTCCACTTT
D gene: TRBD1
V gene: TRBV19
clone size: once
J gene: TRBJ1-6

CDR3 protein: CASSLPGQKTNEKLFF
CDR3 DNA: TGTGCCAGCAGTTTACCCGGGCAGAAAACTAATGAAAAACTGTTTTTT
D gene: NA
V gene: TRBV28
clone size: NA
J gene: TRBJ1-4

CDR3 protein: CASSKRGTYEQYF
CDR3 DNA: TGTGCCAGTAGTAAGCGGGGCACCTACGAGCAGTACTTC
D gene: TRBD2
V gene: TRBV19
clone size: NA
J gene: TRBJ2-7

CDR3 protein: CSVHGQGIDEQYF
CDR3 DNA: TGCAGCGTTCACGGACAGGGAATCGACGAGCAGTACTTC
D gene: TRBD1
V gene: TRBV29-1
clone size: NA
J gene: TRBJ2-7

CDR3 protein: CASSQTGGGSGANVLTF
CDR3 DNA: TGCGCCAGCAGCCAGACAGGGGGTGGCTCTGGGGCCAACGTCCTGACTTTC
D gene: TRBD1
V gene: TRBV4-3
clone size: few
J gene: TRBJ2-6

CDR3 protein: CASSYSGANTGELFF
CDR3 DNA: TGTGCCAGCAGCTATTCGGGGGCGAACACCGGGGAGCTGTTTTTT
D gene: NA
V gene: TRBV7-9
clone size: NA
J gene: TRBJ2-2

CDR3 protein: CAISETSGLSTDTQYF
CDR3 DNA: TGTGCCATCAGTGAAACTAGCGGGCTTAGCACAGATACGCAGTATTTT
D gene: TRBD2
V gene: TRBV10-3
clone size: NA
J gene: TRBJ2-3